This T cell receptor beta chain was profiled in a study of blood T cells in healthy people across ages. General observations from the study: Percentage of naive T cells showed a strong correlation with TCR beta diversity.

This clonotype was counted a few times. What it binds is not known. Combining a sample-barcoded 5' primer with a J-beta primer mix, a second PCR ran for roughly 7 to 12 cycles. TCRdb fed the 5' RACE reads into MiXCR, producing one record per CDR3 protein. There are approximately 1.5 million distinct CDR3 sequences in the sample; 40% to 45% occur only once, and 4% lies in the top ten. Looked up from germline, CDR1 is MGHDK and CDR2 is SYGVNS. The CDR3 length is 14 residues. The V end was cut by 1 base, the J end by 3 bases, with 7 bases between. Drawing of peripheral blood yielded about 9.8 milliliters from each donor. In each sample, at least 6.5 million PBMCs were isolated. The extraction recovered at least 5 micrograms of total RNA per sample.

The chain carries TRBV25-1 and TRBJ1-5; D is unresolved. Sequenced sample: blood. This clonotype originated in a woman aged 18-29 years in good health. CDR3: CASSEWSNNQPQHF. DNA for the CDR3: TGTGCCAGCAGTGAATGGAGCAACAATCAGCCCCAGCATTTT.